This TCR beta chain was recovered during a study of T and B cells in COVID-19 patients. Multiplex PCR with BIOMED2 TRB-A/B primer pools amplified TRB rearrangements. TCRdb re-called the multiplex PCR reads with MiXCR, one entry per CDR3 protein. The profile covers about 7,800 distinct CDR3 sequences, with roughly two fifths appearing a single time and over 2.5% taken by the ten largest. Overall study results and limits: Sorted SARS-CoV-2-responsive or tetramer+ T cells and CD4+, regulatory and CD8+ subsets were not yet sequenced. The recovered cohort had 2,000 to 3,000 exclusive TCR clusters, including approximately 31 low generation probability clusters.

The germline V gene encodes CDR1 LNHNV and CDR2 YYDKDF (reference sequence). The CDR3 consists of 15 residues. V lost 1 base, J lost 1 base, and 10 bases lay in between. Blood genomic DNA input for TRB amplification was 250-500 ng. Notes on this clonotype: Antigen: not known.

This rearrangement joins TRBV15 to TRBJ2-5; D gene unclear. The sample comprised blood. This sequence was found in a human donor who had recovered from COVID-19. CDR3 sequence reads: CATSRGGPSQETQYF. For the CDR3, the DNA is TGTGCCACCAGCAGAGGTGGGCCTTCCCAAGAGACCCAGTACTTC.